The 19 T cell receptor beta chains below were found in one sample sequenced in a study of shared clonotypes between healthy human individuals. TCRdb keeps only in-frame clones here, not all; method: immunoSEQ multiplex PCR. Of about 600,000 clones listed, almost 97% are singletons. The specimen was naive CD4+ T cells sorted from blood. This sample's subset: CD45RA+ positively selected. The receptors stem from a woman in her 30s in good health.

This clone was recorded once. The chain uses TRBV6-6 and TRBJ1-1; no clear D. Between the trimmed V and J ends, which lost 6 bases and 1 base, there was a span of 15 bases. The V gene's germline CDR1 is MNHNY and CDR2 SVGAGI (reference sequence). There are 15 residues in the CDR3. In DNA form, the CDR3 reads TGTGCCAGCAGACAACCTATTAAGGGGAACACTGAAGCTTTCTTT. Protein product: CASRQPIKGNTEAFF.

V and J are TRBV7-6 and TRBJ1-2, with D hard to call. Trimming removed 1 base from V and 3 bases from J, with 9 bases in between. CDR1 is SGHVS, CDR2 FNYEAQ, per germline. This CDR3 region has 14 residues. The CDR3 DNA reads as TGTGCCAGCAGCTTAGGGACGGACCACTATGGCTACACCTTC. This sequence encodes CASSLGTDHYGYTF. The variable domain in full, completed from reference TRBV7-6 and TRBJ1-2, reads GAGVSQSPRYKVTKRGQDVALRCDPISGHVSLYWYRQALGQGPEFLTYFNYEAQQDKSGLPNDRFSAERPEGSISTLTIQRTEQRDSAMYRCASSLGTDHYGYTFGSGTRLTVV.

This chain uses TRBV7-6 with TRBJ2-4, with 7 bases that match TRBD2. V shed 3 bases, J shed 0 bases, and the junction held 23 bases outside the gene matches. The germline V gene has CDR1 SGHVS and CDR2 FNYEAQ. The CDR3 sequence is 22 residues long. CDR3 sequence reads: CASSLMELADFPRLKAKNIQYF. In nucleotides, the CDR3 is TGTGCCAGCAGCTTGATGGAGCTAGCGGATTTTCCCCGCCTTAAAGCCAAAAACATTCAGTACTTC. Based on the CDR3 plus reference TRBV7-6 and TRBJ2-4, the full variable domain is GAGVSQSPRYKVTKRGQDVALRCDPISGHVSLYWYRQALGQGPEFLTYFNYEAQQDKSGLPNDRFSAERPEGSISTLTIQRTEQRDSAMYRCASSLMELADFPRLKAKNIQYFGAGTRLSVL.

The V call is TRBV19, the J call TRBJ1-5; tentatively, D is TRBD1 (5 bases). This CDR3 is 14 amino acids long. Between the trimmed V and J ends, which lost 5 bases and 4 bases, there was a span of 12 bases. Germline assignment: CDR1 LNHDA and CDR2 SQIVND (reference sequence). Written as DNA, the CDR3 is TGTGCCAGTAGTTTCGGACGGACAAATCAGCCCCAGCATTTT. Translated, it gives CASSFGRTNQPQHF.

The CDR3 sequence is CASSLGGTLGPTDTQYF. The CDR3 bases are TGCGCCAGCAGCTTGGGTGGGACCTTGGGACCCACAGATACGCAGTATTTT. The rearrangement uses TRBV5-1 and TRBJ2-3; D assignment may be TRBD1 or TRBD2 (5 bases each). The CDR3 length is 17 residues. Per germline, CDR1 SGHRS and CDR2 YFSETQ. V lost 0 bases and J 2 bases, leaving 16 bases between the germline ends.

The V call is TRBV28, the J call TRBJ2-7; D is uncertain. The V end lost 6 bases, the J end lost 6 bases, and 24 bases lay between the germline ends. CDR3 length: 16 residues. CDR1 is MDHEN and CDR2 is SYDVKM in the germline V gene. The CDR3 reads CASSPTFMGSGREQYF. The CDR3 coding sequence is TGTGCCAGCAGCCCGACCTTTATGGGCTCCGGGCGCGAGCAGTACTTC.

This chain links TRBV10-1 with TRBJ2-1, with TRBD2 as a possible D gene (6 bases). V shed 0 bases and J shed 2 bases, with 14 bases lying between them. CDR1 is WNHNN, CDR2 SYGVQD, per germline (reference sequence). This CDR3 comprises 17 residues. The CDR3 nucleotides are TGCGCCAGCAGTGAGTCACAGGTCTCGGGGGCCTACAATGAGCAGTTCTTC. Protein product: CASSESQVSGAYNEQFF.

J is TRBJ2-1 and V is TRBV11-1; 10 bases map to TRBD2. The CDR3 contains 13 residues. Looked up from germline, CDR1 is SGHAT and CDR2 is FQDESV (reference sequence). The trim removed 8 bases at V and 7 bases at J, leaving 5 bases unmatched. In DNA, the CDR3 is TGTGCCAGCCAGCGGGAGGGCCGGAATGAGCAGTTCTTC. Protein sequence: CASQREGRNEQFF. Full variable domain (rest looked up from reference TRBV11-1 and TRBJ2-1): EAEVAQSPRYKITEKSQAVAFWCDPISGHATLYWYRQILGQGPELLVQFQDESVVDDSQLPKDRFSAERLKGVDSTLKIQPAELGDSAMYLCASQREGRNEQFFGPGTRLTVL.

This chain links TRBV28 with TRBJ2-1, with 13 nucleotides matching TRBD2. With V trimmed by 1 base and J by 4 bases, 1 base remained unmatched. CDR1 MDHEN and CDR2 SYDVKM come from the germline V gene. The CDR3 spans 16 residues. The chain's CDR3 is CASSLLLAGGYNEQFF. CDR3 nucleotides: TGTGCCAGCAGTTTATTACTAGCGGGAGGGTACAATGAGCAGTTCTTC.

CDR3 DNA: TGCGCCACTAACCAGGGGAATGGGGCCAACGTCCTGACTTTC. Residues: CATNQGNGANVLTF. The chain combines TRBV5-1 with TRBJ2-6, with a possible D match to TRBD1 (6 bases). The CDR3 is 14 amino acids. Germline CDR1 is SGHRS and CDR2 is YFSETQ. With 9 bases removed from V and 3 bases from J, the gap between germline ends came to 13 bases.

The V gene is TRBV28, the J gene TRBJ2-1; D unclear. The CDR3 loop spans 14 amino acids. Deletions cut 8 bases from V and 2 bases from J, with 13 bases between. CDR1 and CDR2 (germline): MDHEN, SYDVKM. The CDR3 loop is CASCLASTYNEQFF. Here the CDR3 DNA reads TGTGCCAGCTGCTTAGCTTCGACCTACAATGAGCAGTTCTTC.

The rearrangement uses TRBV2 and TRBJ1-4; D ambiguous. Trimming stripped 6 bases from V and 7 bases from J, with 12 bases between. The CDR3 runs 13 residues. Germline V gene sequence: CDR1 SNHLY, CDR2 FYNNEI. Here the CDR3 reads CASRQWTIEKLFF. For the CDR3, the DNA is TGTGCCAGCAGGCAGTGGACGATTGAAAAACTGTTTTTT.

This clone was picked up one time. The V call is TRBV6-5, the J call TRBJ1-1; TRBD1 matches at 9 bases. This CDR3 spans 14 amino acids. V shed 6 bases, J shed 9 bases, and the junction held 11 bases outside the gene matches. Germline loops: CDR1 MNHEY, CDR2 SVGAGI. CDR3 sequence: CASSKTGTGSQAFF. For the CDR3, the DNA is TGTGCCAGCAGCAAGACCGGGACAGGGAGCCAAGCTTTCTTT.

Turning to this clone: At the DNA level, this CDR3 is encoded by other sequences in the same sample as well. This rearrangement joins TRBV5-1 to TRBJ2-5; the match to TRBD1 covers 10 bases. From germline, CDR1 is SGHRS and CDR2 YFSETQ. This CDR3 has 13 residues. The trim removed 3 bases at V and 5 bases at J, leaving 1 base unmatched. CDR3 in amino acids: CASSWDRGETQYF. CDR3 sequence (DNA): TGCGCCAGCAGCTGGGACAGGGGCGAGACCCAGTACTTC.

V usage is TRBV5-6 and J usage is TRBJ1-1; D unresolved. The CDR3 extends over 14 amino acids. V lost 3 bases and J 1 base, leaving 10 bases between the germline ends. Germline V gene sequence: CDR1 SGHDT, CDR2 YYEEEE. The CDR3 bases are TGTGCCAGCAGCTCCTTAACGGGGAACACTGAAGCTTTCTTT. Translation: CASSSLTGNTEAFF. The variable domain in full, completed from reference TRBV5-6 and TRBJ1-1, reads DAGVTQSPTHLIKTRGQQVTLRCSPKSGHDTVSWYQQALGQGPQFIFQYYEEEERQRGNFPDRFSGHQFPNYSSELNVNALLLGDSALYLCASSSLTGNTEAFFGQGTRLTVV.

The CDR3 DNA reads TGTGCCAGCAGTGGAAGGTGGCGGGAGAGTTCAGATACGCAGTATTTT. Its protein is CASSGRWRESSDTQYF. This sequence joins TRBV2 and TRBJ2-3; 7 nucleotides align to TRBD2. After removal of 4 bases from V and 4 bases from J, the junction contained 11 bases not matched to a gene. CDR3 length: 16 residues. Germline CDR1 is SNHLY and CDR2 is FYNNEI.

The rearrangement links TRBV7-2 to TRBJ2-5; 7 bases fit TRBD2. The J call is in doubt because the DNA end fits TRBJ2-7 better. CDR3 length: 14 amino acids. Germline CDR1 SGHTA, CDR2 FQGNSA. The CDR3 region has the DNA TGTGCCAGCAGCTTATCGACTAGCTCGTACGAGCAGTACTTC. Its translation is CASSLSTSSYEQYF.

The V gene is TRBV19, the J gene TRBJ1-2, with D unclear. The germline CDR1 and CDR2 sequences are LNHDA and SQIVND (reference sequence). The CDR3 loop spans 11 amino acids. Trimming shortened V by 6 bases and J by 6 bases, and 8 bases separated the two germline ends. The CDR3 reads CASRFQDGYTF. The CDR3 DNA sequence: TGTGCCAGTAGGTTCCAAGATGGCTACACCTTC.

Concerning this clone itself: Within the sample, other DNA sequences also encode this same CDR3. The chain recombines TRBV19 with TRBJ1-3, with D possibly matching TRBD1 (5 bases). This CDR3 region has 13 residues. V gave up 5 bases and J gave up 1 base, with 6 bases separating them. Looked up from germline, CDR1 is LNHDA and CDR2 is SQIVND (reference sequence). For the CDR3, the DNA is TGTGCCAGTAGTGGGGCGTCTGGAAACACCATATATTTT. Its translation is CASSGASGNTIYF.